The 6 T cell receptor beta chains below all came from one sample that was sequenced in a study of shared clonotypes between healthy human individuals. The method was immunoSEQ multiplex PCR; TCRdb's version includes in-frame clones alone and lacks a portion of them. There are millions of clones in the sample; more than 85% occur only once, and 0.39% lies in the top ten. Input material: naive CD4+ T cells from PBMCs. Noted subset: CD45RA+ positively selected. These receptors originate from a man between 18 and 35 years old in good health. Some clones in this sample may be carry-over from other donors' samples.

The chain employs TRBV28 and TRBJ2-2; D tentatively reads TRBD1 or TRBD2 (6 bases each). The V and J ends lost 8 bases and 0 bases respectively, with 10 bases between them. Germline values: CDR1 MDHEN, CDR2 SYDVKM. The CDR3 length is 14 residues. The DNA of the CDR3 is TGTGCCAGCGGGGGGCTGACGAACACCGGGGAGCTGTTTTTT. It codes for CASGGLTNTGELFF.

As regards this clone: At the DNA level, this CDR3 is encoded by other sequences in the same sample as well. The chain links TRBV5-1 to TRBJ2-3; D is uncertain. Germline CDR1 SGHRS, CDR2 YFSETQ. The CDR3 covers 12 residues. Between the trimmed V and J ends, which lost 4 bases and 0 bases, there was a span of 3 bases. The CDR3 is CASSRSTDTQYF. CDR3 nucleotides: TGCGCCAGCAGCCGGAGCACAGATACGCAGTATTTT. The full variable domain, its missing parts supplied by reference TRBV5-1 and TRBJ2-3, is KAGVTQTPRYLIKTRGQQVTLSCSPISGHRSVSWYQQTPGQGLQFLFEYFSETQRNKGNFPGRFSGRQFSNSRSEMNVSTLELGDSALYLCASSRSTDTQYFGPGTRLTVL.

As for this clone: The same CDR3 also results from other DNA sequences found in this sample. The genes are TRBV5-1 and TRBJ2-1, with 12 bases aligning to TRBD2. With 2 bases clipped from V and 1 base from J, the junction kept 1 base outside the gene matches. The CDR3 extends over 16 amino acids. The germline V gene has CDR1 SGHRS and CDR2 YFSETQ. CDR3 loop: CASSFGLAGSYNEQFF. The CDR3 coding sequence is TGCGCCAGCAGCTTTGGACTAGCGGGGTCCTACAATGAGCAGTTCTTC.

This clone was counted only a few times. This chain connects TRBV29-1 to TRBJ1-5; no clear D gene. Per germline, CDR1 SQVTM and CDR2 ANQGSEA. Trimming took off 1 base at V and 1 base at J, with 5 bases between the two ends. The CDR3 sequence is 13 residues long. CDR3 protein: CSVEAGSNQPQHF. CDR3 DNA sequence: TGCAGCGTTGAAGCGGGGAGCAATCAGCCCCAGCATTTT.

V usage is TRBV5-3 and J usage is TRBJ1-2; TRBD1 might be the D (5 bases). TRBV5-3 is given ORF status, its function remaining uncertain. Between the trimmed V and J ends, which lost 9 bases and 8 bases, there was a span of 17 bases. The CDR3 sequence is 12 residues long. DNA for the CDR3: TGTGCCACCCCCGGGACCCCGGCGGGCTACACCTTC. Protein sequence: CATPGTPAGYTF.

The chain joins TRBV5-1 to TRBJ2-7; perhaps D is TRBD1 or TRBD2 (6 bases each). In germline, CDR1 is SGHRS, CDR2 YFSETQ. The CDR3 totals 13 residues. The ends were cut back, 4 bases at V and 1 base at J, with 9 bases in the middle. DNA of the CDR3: TGCGCCAGCAGCCCGGGGGCTTCCTACGAGCAGTACTTC. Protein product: CASSPGASYEQYF.